This T cell receptor (beta chain) was identified during a study of T-cell reconstitution after alpha-beta-depleted transplantation in children. For TCRbeta, the library was prepared with unique molecular identifiers. TCRdb reprocessed the PCR reads via MiXCR and lists one record per CDR3 protein. In the table there are some 520,000 distinct CDR3 sequences, 30% to 35% of which are singletons. Sequencing used PBMCs from the stem cell graft donor, obtained from the stem cell graft. The TCR comes from a human donor who donated a stem cell graft to a child with aplastic anemia.

CDR3 loop: CASSDSLLNTEAFF. The CDR3, as DNA: TGTGCCAGCAGCGACAGCCTTCTGAACACTGAAGCTTTCTTT. The chain has TRBV12-3 or TRBV12-4 and TRBJ1-1; TRBD1 is a possible D gene (5 bases). The CDR3 spans 14 residues. The V end was cut by 6 bases, the J end by 0 bases, with 11 bases between.